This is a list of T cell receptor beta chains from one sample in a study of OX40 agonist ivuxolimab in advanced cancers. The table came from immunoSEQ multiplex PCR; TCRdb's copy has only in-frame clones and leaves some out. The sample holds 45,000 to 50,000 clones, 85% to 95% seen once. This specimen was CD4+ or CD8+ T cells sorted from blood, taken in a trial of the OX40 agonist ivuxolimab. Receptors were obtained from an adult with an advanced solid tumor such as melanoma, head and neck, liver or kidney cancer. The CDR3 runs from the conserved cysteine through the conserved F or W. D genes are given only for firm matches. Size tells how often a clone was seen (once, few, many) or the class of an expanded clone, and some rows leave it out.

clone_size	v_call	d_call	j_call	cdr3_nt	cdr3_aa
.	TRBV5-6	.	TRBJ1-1	TGTGCCAGCAGCTTGTGGCAGGGGCACACTGAAGCTTTCTTT	CASSLWQGHTEAFF
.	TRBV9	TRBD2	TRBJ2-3	TGTGCCAGCAGCCCAGACGGGGGGGCTGGGGATACGCAGTATTTT	CASSPDGGAGDTQYF
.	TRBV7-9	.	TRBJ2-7	TGTGCCAGCAGCTCGGGACAAGAAAATCGCTACGAGCAGTACTTC	CASSSGQENRYEQYF
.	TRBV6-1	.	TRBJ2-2	TGTGCCAGCAGTGAAGGTACCTACACCGGGGAGCTGTTTTTT	CASSEGTYTGELFF
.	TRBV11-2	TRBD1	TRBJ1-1	TGTGCCAGCAGCTTAGTCCCGACAGGGAGGGGCACTGAAGCTTTCTTT	CASSLVPTGRGTEAFF
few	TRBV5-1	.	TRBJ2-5	TGCGCCAGCAGCTTGGAGATAGGAGAGACCCAGTACTTC	CASSLEIGETQYF
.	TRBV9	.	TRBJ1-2	TGTGCCAGCAGTTATTCGTCCTTTAACTATGGCTACACCTTC	CASSYSSFNYGYTF
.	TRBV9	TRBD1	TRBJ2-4	TGTGCCAGCAGCCTAAGACAGGGGGCGCGGGACATTCAGTACTTC	CASSLRQGARDIQYF
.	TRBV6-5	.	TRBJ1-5	TGTGCCAGCAGTCCCGGGATCGGCGGCAATCAGCCCCAGCATTTT	CASSPGIGGNQPQHF
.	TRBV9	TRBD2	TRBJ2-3	TGTGCCAGCAGCCCAGGACTAGCGGGGTCTTATACGCAGTATTTT	CASSPGLAGSYTQYF
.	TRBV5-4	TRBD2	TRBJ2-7	TGTGCCAGCAGCTCCTTTCTTAGCGGGGGCCCTTACGAGCAGTACTTC	CASSSFLSGGPYEQYF
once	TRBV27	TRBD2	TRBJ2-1	TGTGCCAGCAGCCAGCGGGGGGGCCTTAATGAGCAGTTCTTC	CASSQRGGLNEQFF
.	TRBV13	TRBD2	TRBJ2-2	TGTGCCAGCAGCTTAGGCCGGAGCGGGGGGCCACGGGAGCTGTTTTTT	CASSLGRSGGPRELFF
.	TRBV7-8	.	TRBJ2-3	TGTGCCAGCAGCCCGCTGGACAGCATAACAGATACGCAGTATTTT	CASSPLDSITDTQYF
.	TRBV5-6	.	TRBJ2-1	TGTGCCAGCAGCGAGACTGTCGGGAACAATGAGCAGTTCTTC	CASSETVGNNEQFF
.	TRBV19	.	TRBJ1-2	TGTGCCAGTCTAGGGGGACGTTCCTATGGCTACACCTTC	CASLGGRSYGYTF
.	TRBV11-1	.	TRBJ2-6	TGTGCCAGCAGGTCAATGAGCTCTGGGGCCAACGTCCTGACTTTC	CASRSMSSGANVLTF
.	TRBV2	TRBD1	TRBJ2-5	TGTGCCAGCAGTGGTCTCGACAGGGGCGGAACCCCCCAGTACTTC	CASSGLDRGGTPQYF
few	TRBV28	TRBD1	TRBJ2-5	TGTGCCAGCAGTCCTCTGGGAGAGTTGGGGGACAGAAAAGAGACCCAGTACTTC	CASSPLGELGDRKETQYF
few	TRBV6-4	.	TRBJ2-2	TGTGCCAGCAGTGTAGGGAACACCGGGGAGCTGTTTTTT	CASSVGNTGELFF
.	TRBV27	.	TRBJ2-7	TGTGCCAGCAGTTTATCAGGGAGCTCCTACGAGCAGTACTTC	CASSLSGSSYEQYF
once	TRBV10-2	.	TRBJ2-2	TGCGCCAGCAGTGATCGTCTCCGCGGCGACACCGGGGAGCTGTTTTTT	CASSDRLRGDTGELFF
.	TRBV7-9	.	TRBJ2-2	TGTGCCAGCAGCTTATTGGGCGGGGAGCTGTTTTTT	CASSLLGGELFF
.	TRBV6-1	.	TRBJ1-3	TGTGCCAGCAGTGCCTTGTTACCCAGCTCTGGAAACACCATATATTTT	CASSALLPSSGNTIYF
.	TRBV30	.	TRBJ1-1	TGTGCCTGGAGCCAGGGATTAGTCACTGAAGCTTTCTTT	CAWSQGLVTEAFF
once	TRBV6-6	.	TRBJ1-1	TGTGCCAGCAGTTACGGGGGTATATCGACTGAAGCTTTCTTT	CASSYGGISTEAFF
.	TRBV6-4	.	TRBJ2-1	TGTGCCAGCAGCCGGGACTCCCTTTTCGGAGAGCAGTTCTTC	CASSRDSLFGEQFF
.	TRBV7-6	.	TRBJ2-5	TGTGCCAGCAGCTTAGGTCCGGGGCCAGAGACCCAGTACTTC	CASSLGPGPETQYF
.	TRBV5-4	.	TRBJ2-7	TGTGCCAGCAGCTTGGAGGCCGGGGGGCGGGACGAGCAGTACTTC	CASSLEAGGRDEQYF